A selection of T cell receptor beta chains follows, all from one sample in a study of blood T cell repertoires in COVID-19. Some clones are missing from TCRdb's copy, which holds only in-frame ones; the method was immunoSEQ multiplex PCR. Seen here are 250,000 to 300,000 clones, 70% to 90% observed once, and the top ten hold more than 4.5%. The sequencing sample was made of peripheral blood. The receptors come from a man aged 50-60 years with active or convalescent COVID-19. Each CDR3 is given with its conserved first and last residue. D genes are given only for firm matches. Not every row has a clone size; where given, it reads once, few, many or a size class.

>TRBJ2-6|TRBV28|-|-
CASSLLWANVLTF
TGTGCCAGCAGTCTCCTTTGGGCCAACGTCCTGACTTTC
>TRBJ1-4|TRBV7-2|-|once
CASSLIVSREEKLFF
TGTGCCAGCAGCTTAATTGTCTCCCGGGAGGAAAAACTGTTTTTT
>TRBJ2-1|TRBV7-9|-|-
CASSSTSIDEQFF
TGTGCCAGCAGCTCGACTAGTATCGATGAGCAGTTCTTC
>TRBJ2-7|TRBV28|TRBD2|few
CASIGRDYYEQYF
TGTGCCAGCATTGGCAGGGACTACTACGAGCAGTACTTC
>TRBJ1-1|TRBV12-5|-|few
CASGLIEQGGPEAFF
TGTGCTAGTGGTCTCATCGAACAGGGAGGGCCTGAAGCTTTCTTT
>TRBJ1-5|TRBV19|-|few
CASLLTGNSNQPQHF
TGTGCCAGCCTATTAACAGGGAATAGCAATCAGCCCCAGCATTTT
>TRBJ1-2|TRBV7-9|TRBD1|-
CASSTGGDYGYTF
TGTGCCAGCAGTACAGGGGGCGACTATGGCTACACCTTC
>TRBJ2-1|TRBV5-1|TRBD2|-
CASSLLAGNEQFF
TGCGCCAGCAGCTTACTAGCGGGCAATGAGCAGTTCTTC
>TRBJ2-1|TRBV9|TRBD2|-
CASSVVGAGGDNEQFF
TGTGCCAGCAGCGTAGTAGGAGCGGGAGGTGACAATGAGCAGTTCTTC
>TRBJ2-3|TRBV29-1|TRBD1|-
CSGRTGGSDTQYF
TGCAGCGGCCGAACAGGGGGGTCAGATACGCAGTATTTT
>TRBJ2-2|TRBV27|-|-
CASTQRGRRDFLNTGELFF
TGTGCCAGCACCCAAAGAGGGAGAAGGGACTTTTTGAACACCGGGGAGCTGTTTTTT
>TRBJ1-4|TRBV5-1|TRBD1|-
CASSFGQGGGTNEKLFF
TGCGCCAGCAGCTTCGGACAGGGGGGTGGAACTAATGAAAAACTGTTTTTT
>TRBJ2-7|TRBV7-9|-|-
CASSLPQGFGYSYEQYF
TGTGCCAGCAGCTTGCCACAGGGCTTTGGGTACTCCTACGAGCAGTACTTC
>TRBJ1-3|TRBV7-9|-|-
CASSNALAGAGNTIYF
TGTGCCAGCAGCAACGCCCTGGCAGGGGCCGGAAACACCATATATTTT
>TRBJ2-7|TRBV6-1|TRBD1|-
CASSEASQGAYEQYF
TGTGCCAGCAGTGAAGCGAGTCAGGGGGCCTACGAGCAGTACTTC
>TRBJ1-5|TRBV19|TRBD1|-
CASSWGQGSDQPQHF
TGTGCCAGTAGCTGGGGACAGGGAAGCGATCAGCCCCAGCATTTT
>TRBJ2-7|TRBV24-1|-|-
CATSDLMNSLSYEQYF
TGTGCCACCAGTGATTTGATGAACAGCCTCTCCTACGAGCAGTACTTC
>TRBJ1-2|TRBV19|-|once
CASSMPGVHYGYTF
TGTGCCAGTAGTATGCCAGGGGTTCACTATGGCTACACCTTC
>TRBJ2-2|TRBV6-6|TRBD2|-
CASSFQAGENTGELFF
TGTGCCAGCAGCTTCCAAGCGGGGGAGAACACCGGGGAGCTGTTTTTT
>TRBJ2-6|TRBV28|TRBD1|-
CASRLTGTGANVLTF
TGTGCCAGCAGATTGACAGGGACTGGGGCCAACGTCCTGACTTTC
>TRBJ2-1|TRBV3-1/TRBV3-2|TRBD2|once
CASSPHFGAGAVEQFF
TGTGCCAGCAGCCCCCACTTTGGAGCGGGAGCGGTTGAGCAGTTCTTC
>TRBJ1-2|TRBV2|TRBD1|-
CASGRDRTSVGYGYTF
TGTGCCAGCGGGAGGGACAGGACCTCCGTGGGCTATGGCTACACCTTC
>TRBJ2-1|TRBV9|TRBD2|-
CASSQSGSSYNEQFF
TGTGCCAGCAGCCAGAGCGGGAGTTCCTACAATGAGCAGTTCTTC
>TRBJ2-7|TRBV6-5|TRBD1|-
CAMGQGAYEQYF
TGTGCCATGGGACAGGGGGCCTACGAGCAGTACTTC
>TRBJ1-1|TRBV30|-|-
CAWSGGLPNTEAFF
TGTGCCTGGAGTGGAGGACTTCCGAACACTGAAGCTTTCTTT
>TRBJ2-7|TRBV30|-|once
CAWSVGVGSYEQYF
TGTGCCTGGAGTGTGGGAGTTGGGTCCTACGAGCAGTACTTC
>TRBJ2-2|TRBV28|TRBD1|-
CASSLGQGETGELFF
TGTGCCAGCAGTCTGGGACAGGGAGAAACCGGGGAGCTGTTTTTT
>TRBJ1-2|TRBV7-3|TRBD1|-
CASSPGQGAGYGYTF
TGTGCCAGCAGCCCGGGACAGGGGGCAGGCTATGGCTACACCTTC
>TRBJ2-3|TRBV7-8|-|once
CASHAAWSRGTDTQYF
TGTGCCAGCCACGCAGCTTGGTCCAGGGGCACAGATACGCAGTATTTT
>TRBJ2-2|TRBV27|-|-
CATRTQNTGELFF
TGTGCCACTCGAACACAGAACACCGGGGAGCTGTTTTTT
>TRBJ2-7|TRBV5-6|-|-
CASSPRVDSYEQYF
TGTGCCAGCAGCCCCCGGGTGGACTCCTACGAGCAGTACTTC
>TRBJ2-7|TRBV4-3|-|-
CASSPDSSSYEQYF
TGCGCCAGCAGCCCGGACAGCTCCTCCTACGAGCAGTACTTC
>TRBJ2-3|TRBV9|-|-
CASSATGPTDTQYF
TGTGCCAGCAGCGCTACAGGGCCCACAGATACGCAGTATTTT
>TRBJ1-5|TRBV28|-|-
CASSLGGGPNQPQHF
TGTGCCAGCAGTTTAGGGGGGGGTCCAAATCAGCCCCAGCATTTT
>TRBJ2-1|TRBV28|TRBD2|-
CASSLVAGGTNNEQFF
TGTGCCAGCAGTTTAGTAGCGGGAGGGACGAACAATGAGCAGTTCTTC
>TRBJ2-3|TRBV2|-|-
CASSSDLHGTDTQYF
TGTGCCAGCAGTAGCGACCTACATGGCACAGATACGCAGTATTTT
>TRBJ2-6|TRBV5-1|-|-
CASSPQTVPGVLTF
TGCGCCAGCAGCCCCCAGACAGTCCCAGGCGTCCTGACTTTC
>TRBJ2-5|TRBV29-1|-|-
CSAARGTKETQYF
TGCAGCGCAGCAAGGGGGACAAAAGAGACCCAGTACTTC
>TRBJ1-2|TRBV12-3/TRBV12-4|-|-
CASSATNNYGYTF
TGTGCCAGCAGCGCAACAAATAACTATGGCTACACCTTC